The rows below give T cell receptor beta chains drawn from one sample of a study of CD8 T cells in Susac syndrome. TCRdb itself ran the immunoSEQ multiplex PCR reads through MiXCR, one entry per CDR3 protein. The repertoire holds more than 150,000 distinct CDR3 sequences, with under 97% as singletons. The sample was CD4+ T cells from PBMCs. The receptor set was obtained from a human donor with Susac syndrome. Each CDR3 is given with its conserved first and last residue. D genes are given only for firm matches. Expanded clones get a size class; other rows say once, few or many, or leave the size out.

TRBJ2-3 | - | TRBV20-1 | - | TGCAGTGCTGATAAACAGGGACCTAGCACAGATACGCAGTATTTT | CSADKQGPSTDTQYF
TRBJ2-3 | once | TRBV20-1 | - | TGCAGTGCTAGAGATGTCGGGGGACGTACAGATACGCAGTATTTT | CSARDVGGRTDTQYF
TRBJ2-7 | - | TRBV4-2 | - | TGTGCCAGCAGCCAATTGTCCTCAGGGGGGTACGAGCAGTACTTC | CASSQLSSGGYEQYF
TRBJ2-2 | - | TRBV18 | - | TGTGCCAGCTCACCTGGTACCGGGGAGCTGTTTTTT | CASSPGTGELFF
TRBJ2-6 | - | TRBV6-6 | TRBD2 | TGTGCCAGCACCAGGGAGGGATCTGGGGCCAACGTCCTGACTTTC | CASTREGSGANVLTF
TRBJ2-1 | - | TRBV25-1 | - | TGTGCCAGCAGGGCACTCGGCCTCAATGAGCAGTTCTTC | CASRALGLNEQFF
TRBJ2-5 | - | TRBV18 | - | TGTGCCAGCTCGCCTATTCATGGGAAGAGCCAAGAGACCCAGTACTTC | CASSPIHGKSQETQYF
TRBJ1-5 | - | TRBV10-2 | - | TGCGCCAGCAGCGAACTTTTGGGCAATCAGCCCCAGCATTTT | CASSELLGNQPQHF
TRBJ1-5 | - | TRBV27 | - | TGTGCCAGCAGTTTGAACAGGGTAAATCAGCCCCAGCATTTT | CASSLNRVNQPQHF
TRBJ2-1 | - | TRBV4-3 | - | TGCGCCAGCAGCCAAGGGGGTCGGAATTCGGTGCAGTTCTTC | CASSQGGRNSVQFF
TRBJ2-7 | - | TRBV18 | - | TGTGCCAGCTCACTTCCTACCACCTACGAGCAGTACTTC | CASSLPTTYEQYF
TRBJ1-4 | - | TRBV7-9 | TRBD1 | TGTGCCAGCAGCTTCGGGACAGGGAATGAAAAACTGTTTTTT | CASSFGTGNEKLFF
TRBJ2-2 | - | TRBV12-3/TRBV12-4 | - | TGTGCCAGCAGTTTAGTAACCGGGGGGGAGCTGTTTTTT | CASSLVTGGELFF
TRBJ2-3 | - | TRBV7-2 | - | TGTGCCAGCAGCTTAGCGGGGGGTTTTGCAGATACGCAGTATTTT | CASSLAGGFADTQYF
TRBJ2-3 | - | TRBV27 | - | TGTGCCAGCAGTTTAGCCCCGGTGGTAGATACGCAGTATTTT | CASSLAPVVDTQYF
TRBJ2-1 | - | TRBV5-4 | - | TGTGCCAGCAGCTTACGGTTGCAGGTTAACAATGAGCAGTTCTTC | CASSLRLQVNNEQFF
TRBJ2-5 | - | TRBV5-1 | TRBD2 | TGCGCCAGCAGCTTGAGGAGTCTGGCGGGGGGGCAGACGGAGACCCAGTACTTC | CASSLRSLAGGQTETQYF
TRBJ2-5 | once | TRBV30 | TRBD1 | TGTGCCTGGAGTCGGACAGGGGGCCAAGAGACCCAGTACTTC | CAWSRTGGQETQYF
TRBJ2-3 | - | TRBV20-1 | TRBD1 | TGCAGTGCTCCGAACAGGGGGATCACAGATACGCAGTATTTT | CSAPNRGITDTQYF
TRBJ1-5 | - | TRBV15 | TRBD1 | TGTGCCACCAGCAGAGTAACAGGGGGCTTTAGCAATCAGCCCCAGCATTTT | CATSRVTGGFSNQPQHF
TRBJ1-6 | - | TRBV5-1 | TRBD1 | TGCGCCAGCAGCGTCGGACAGGGTAGAGCACCCCTCCACTTT | CASSVGQGRAPLHF
TRBJ1-2 | - | TRBV6-2/TRBV6-3 | - | TGTGCCAGCAGCCTTGGGCGCCTCGGACCCGCTAACTATGGCTACACCTTC | CASSLGRLGPANYGYTF
TRBJ2-1 | - | TRBV11-2 | TRBD2 | TGTGCCAGCAGCCTTGAGCGGGGCGAAAGCTCCTACAATGAGCAGTTCTTC | CASSLERGESSYNEQFF
TRBJ2-7 | - | TRBV25-1 | - | TGTGCCAGCAGTGCCGGACAGACCTACGAGCAGTACTTC | CASSAGQTYEQYF
TRBJ1-2 | - | TRBV10-3 | TRBD1 | TGTGGGACAGGGGGAGCCTATGGCTACACCTTC | CGTGGAYGYTF
TRBJ2-3 | - | TRBV28 | TRBD2 | TGTGCCAGCAGTTTATGGGGGACTAGCGGGAGCACAGATACGCAGTATTTT | CASSLWGTSGSTDTQYF
TRBJ1-2 | - | TRBV5-1 | - | TGCGCCAGCAGCACGCCGGGGGTAGAGGACTATGGCTACACCTTC | CASSTPGVEDYGYTF
TRBJ2-3 | - | TRBV7-2 | TRBD2 | TGTGCCAGCAGCTTAGGAGTGGGGGGGGGAACAGATACGCAGTATTTT | CASSLGVGGGTDTQYF
TRBJ2-1 | - | TRBV6-1 | TRBD1 | TGTGCCAGCAGTGTACAGGGGGCCGTCCCCTACAATGAGCAGTTCTTC | CASSVQGAVPYNEQFF
TRBJ1-1 | - | TRBV12-5 | TRBD1 | TGTGCTAGTGGTTCAGGGACAGGGGTCACTGAAGCTTTCTTT | CASGSGTGVTEAFF
TRBJ2-3 | - | TRBV20-1 | - | TGCAGTGCTAGAGCGAAGGCAGATACGCAGTATTTT | CSARAKADTQYF